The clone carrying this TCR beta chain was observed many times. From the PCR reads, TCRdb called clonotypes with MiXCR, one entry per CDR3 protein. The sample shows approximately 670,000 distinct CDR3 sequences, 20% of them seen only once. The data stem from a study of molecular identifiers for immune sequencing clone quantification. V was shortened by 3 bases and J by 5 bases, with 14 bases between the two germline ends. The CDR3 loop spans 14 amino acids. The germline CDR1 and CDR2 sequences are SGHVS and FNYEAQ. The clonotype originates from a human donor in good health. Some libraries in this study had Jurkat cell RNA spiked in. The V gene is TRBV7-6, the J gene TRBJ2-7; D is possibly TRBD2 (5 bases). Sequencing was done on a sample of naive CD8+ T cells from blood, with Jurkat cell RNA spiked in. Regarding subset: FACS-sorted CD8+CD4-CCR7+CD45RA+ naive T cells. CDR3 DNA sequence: TGTGCCAGCAGCTTTGGGAGCGTAACCGACGAGCAGTACTTC. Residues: CASSFGSVTDEQYF.